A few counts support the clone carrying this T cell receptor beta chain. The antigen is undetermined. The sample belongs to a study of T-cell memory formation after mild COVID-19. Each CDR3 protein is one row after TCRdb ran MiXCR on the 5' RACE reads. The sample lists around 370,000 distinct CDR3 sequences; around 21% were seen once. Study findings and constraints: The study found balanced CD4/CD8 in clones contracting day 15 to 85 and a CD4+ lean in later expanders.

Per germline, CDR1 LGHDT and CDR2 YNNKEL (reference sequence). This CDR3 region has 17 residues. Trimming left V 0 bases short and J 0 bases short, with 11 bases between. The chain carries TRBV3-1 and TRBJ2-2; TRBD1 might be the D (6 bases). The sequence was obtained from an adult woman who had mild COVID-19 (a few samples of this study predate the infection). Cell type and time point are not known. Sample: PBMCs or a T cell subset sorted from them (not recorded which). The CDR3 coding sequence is TGTGCCAGCAGCCAAGATCCGGGGACAACGAACACCGGGGAGCTGTTTTTT. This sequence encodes CASSQDPGTTNTGELFF.